The 9 T cell receptor beta chains presented below share a single source sample, sequenced in a study of T-cell reconstitution after alpha-beta-depleted transplantation in children. Unique molecular identifiers were incorporated during preparation of the TCRbeta library. TCRdb reprocessed the PCR reads via MiXCR and lists one record per CDR3 protein. The table includes 540,000 or so distinct CDR3 sequences, 23% detected once. This specimen was PBMCs, mostly from graft donor cells, taken 360 days after TCRalphabeta/CD19-depleted stem cell transplant. The receptors stem from a boy in the first two years of life who had a stem cell transplant for acute myeloid leukemia, so the T cells may come from the graft donor.

This chain connects TRBV7-8 to TRBJ1-2; the D gene is possibly TRBD1 (5 bases). From germline, CDR1 is SGHVS and CDR2 FQNEAQ. The CDR3 sequence is 14 residues long. The V end was cut by 5 bases, the J end by 0 bases, with 10 bases between. The CDR3 loop reads CASSGGTSNYGYTF. The CDR3 bases are TGTGCCAGCAGCGGAGGGACTTCTAACTATGGCTACACCTTC.

This clonotype was counted only a few times. The V and J genes are TRBV25-1 and TRBJ2-5, with 12 positions matching TRBD1. The CDR3 runs to 17 residues. The V segment lost 4 bases and the J segment 1 base; nucleotides outside the gene matches: 7. CDR1 and CDR2 from the germline V gene are MGHDK and SYGVNS. DNA of the CDR3: TGTGCCAGCAGTGCCAATTGGGGACAGGGGGCCCAAGAGACCCAGTACTTC. Translation: CASSANWGQGAQETQYF.

This clonotype was seen repeatedly, ten times or more. This chain joins TRBV14 and TRBJ2-2, with 7 nucleotides matching TRBD1. The V gene end was trimmed by 8 bases and the J gene end by 3 bases; junction bases not matched to a gene: 3. Looked up from germline, CDR1 is SGHDN and CDR2 is FVKESK. There are 13 residues in the CDR3. The CDR3 DNA follows: TGTGCCAGCCGAGACAGGGACACCGGGGAGCTGTTTTTT. It encodes CASRDRDTGELFF.

The chain employs TRBV30 and TRBJ1-1; TRBD1 is a possible D gene (5 bases). V was pared by 1 base and J by 2 bases, with 11 bases between. Germline CDR1 is GTSNPN and CDR2 is SVGIG (reference sequence). This CDR3 is built from 14 residues. This chain's CDR3 is CAWSENRRNTEAFF. As DNA, the CDR3 is TGTGCCTGGAGTGAGAACAGGCGAAACACTGAAGCTTTCTTT.

This chain uses TRBV20-1 with TRBJ2-1, with TRBD2 matching 10 bases. The CDR3 is 16 amino acids. After removal of 0 bases from V and 3 bases from J, the junction contained 5 bases not matched to a gene. Germline CDR1 DFQATT, CDR2 SNEGSKA (reference sequence). CDR3 DNA: TGCAGTGCTAGAGATGGCGAGCGGGGGGGCTACAATGAGCAGTTCTTC. Translating it yields CSARDGERGGYNEQFF.

At least ten counts were recorded for this clonotype. The V and J genes are TRBV10-3 and TRBJ2-7, with D unresolved. V was clipped by 0 bases and J by 5 bases, with 11 bases between them. Germline V gene sequence: CDR1 ENHRY, CDR2 SYGVKD. This CDR3 region has 14 residues. The CDR3 bases are TGTGCCATCAGTGAGTCGATTGTGGGAAACGAGCAGTACGTC. This sequence encodes CAISESIVGNEQYV.

This rearrangement joins TRBV20-1 to TRBJ2-3; D could derive from TRBD1 or TRBD2 (5 bases each). This CDR3 is built from 14 residues. CDR1 is DFQATT, CDR2 SNEGSKA, per germline (reference sequence). Trimming stripped 4 bases from V and 1 base from J, with 12 bases between. The CDR3 region has the DNA TGCAGTGCTACCCCGGGACGCCGCACAGATACGCAGTATTTT. Translation gives CSATPGRRTDTQYF.

The table lists this clonotype with many counts. The chain joins TRBV18 to TRBJ2-3; D is uncertain. CDR1 and CDR2 (germline): KGHSH, LQKENI. The CDR3 is 15 residues long. Trimming took off 3 bases at V and 7 bases at J, with 17 bases between the two ends. The CDR3 sequence is CASSPQSQKGHTQYF. DNA of the CDR3: TGTGCCAGCTCACCCCAGAGCCAAAAAGGCCATACGCAGTATTTT.

Only a few counts were recorded for this clonotype. The J gene is TRBJ2-5, the V gene TRBV11-2; TRBD2 agrees at 12 bases. Germline loops: CDR1 SGHAT, CDR2 FQNNGV. V trimming: 5 bases; J trimming: 2 bases; junction bases outside the gene matches: 3. CDR3 size: 15 residues. In DNA, the CDR3 is TGTGCCAGCAGCGTAGGGACTAGCGGGCAAGAGACCCAGTACTTC. This encodes CASSVGTSGQETQYF.